This TCR beta chain is drawn from a study of cytomegalovirus exposure and HLA in healthy donors. Amplification used 60 Vbeta primers and 13 Jbeta primers. The data were produced by immunoSEQ multiplex PCR, yet TCRdb's version contains in-frame clones alone and is incomplete. The sample totals under 200,000 clones. With regard to this clone: The antigen remains undetermined.

Study observations and caveats: Later work found that TCR association rates differed between HLA loci; DRB1 had the most and HLA-C the fewest. The authors listed 164 TCR beta chains as cytomegalovirus-associated.

This sequence was found in a man aged 30 to 45 in good health and CMV-seronegative. The sequenced material came from PBMCs.

DNA for the CDR3: TGTGCCAGCAGCTTAGCCAGCTATGGCTACACCTTC. This sequence encodes CASSLASYGYTF. This chain joins TRBV7-8 and TRBJ1-2; no clear D. V gave up 0 bases and J gave up 4 bases, with 3 bases separating them. The germline CDR1 and CDR2 sequences are SGHVS and FQNEAQ. The CDR3 is made up of 12 amino acids. The full variable domain, with the rest looked up from reference TRBV7-8 and TRBJ1-2, is GAGVSQSPRYKVAKRGQDVALRCDPISGHVSLFWYQQALGQGPEFLTYFQNEAQLDKSGLPSDRFFAERPEGSVSTLKIQRTQQEDSAVYLCASSLASYGYTFGSGTRLTVV.